A selection of T cell receptor beta chains follows, all from one sample in a study of OX40 agonist ivuxolimab in advanced cancers. The method was immunoSEQ multiplex PCR; TCRdb's version includes in-frame clones alone and lacks a portion of them. Here the sample spans about 58,000 clones, around 84% being singletons. Sequencing was performed on CD4+ or CD8+ T cells sorted from blood, taken in a trial of the OX40 agonist ivuxolimab. Source of these receptors: an adult with an advanced solid tumor such as melanoma, head and neck, liver or kidney cancer. Each CDR3 is given with its conserved first and last residue. The D gene is left open where the match is weak. Part of the rows lack a size; the others show once, few, many or a class for expanded clones.

>TRBJ2-5|-|TRBV18|-
CASSPGRRPETQYF
TGTGCCAGCTCACCCGGCCGACGCCCGGAGACCCAGTACTTC
>TRBJ2-2|TRBD2|TRBV7-9|-
CASSLGRGGFSTGELFF
TGTGCCAGCAGCTTAGGCCGGGGAGGGTTCAGCACCGGGGAGCTGTTTTTT
>TRBJ1-5|-|TRBV6-1|few
CASSERQIQSNQPQHF
TGTGCCAGCAGTGAAAGGCAGATACAAAGCAATCAGCCCCAGCATTTT
>TRBJ2-7|TRBD1|TRBV15|-
CATSSFNRGLGEQYF
TGTGCCACCAGCAGTTTCAACAGGGGGCTTGGCGAGCAGTACTTC
>TRBJ1-1|-|TRBV7-8|-
CASSLATGSMNTEAFF
TGTGCCAGCAGCTTAGCAACTGGTTCCATGAACACTGAAGCTTTCTTT
>TRBJ1-1|-|TRBV2|few
CASSSDGLNTEAFF
TGTGCCAGCAGTTCCGACGGCCTGAACACTGAAGCTTTCTTT
>TRBJ1-1|-|TRBV6-1|-
CASSESRLSTEAFF
TGTGCCAGCAGTGAGTCCCGGCTTAGCACTGAAGCTTTCTTT
>TRBJ2-7|TRBD1|TRBV6-1|-
CARPGQGAYEQYF
TGTGCCAGGCCGGGACAGGGGGCGTACGAGCAGTACTTC
>TRBJ1-2|TRBD1|TRBV7-9|-
CASSTRQGIGYTF
TGTGCCAGCAGCACGAGACAGGGTATCGGCTACACCTTC
>TRBJ1-2|TRBD1|TRBV18|-
CASSPGQGDKGYTF
TGTGCCAGCTCACCAGGACAGGGCGATAAGGGCTACACCTTC
>TRBJ1-5|-|TRBV7-2|-
CASSQQVLSNQPQHF
TGTGCCAGCAGCCAACAGGTCTTGAGCAATCAGCCCCAGCATTTT
>TRBJ2-5|-|TRBV6-1|-
CASSESGVGGGLTQYF
TGTGCCAGCAGTGAAAGTGGGGTGGGTGGGGGTTTGACCCAGTACTTC
>TRBJ2-3|TRBD1|TRBV18|few
CASSPSTGGTDTQYF
TGTGCCAGCTCACCTTCGACAGGGGGCACAGATACGCAGTATTTT
>TRBJ2-3|-|TRBV2|-
CASRGDSYTDTQYF
TGTGCCAGCAGAGGAGACAGTTACACAGATACGCAGTATTTT
>TRBJ2-7|-|TRBV4-1|-
CASSPPNRDYEQYF
TGCGCCAGCAGCCCCCCGAACCGGGACTACGAGCAGTACTTC
>TRBJ1-5|-|TRBV21-1|-
CASSIPRGQGRGSNQPQHF
TGTGCCAGCAGCATTCCCCGGGGACAGGGCAGAGGTAGCAATCAGCCCCAGCATTTT
>TRBJ1-3|-|TRBV5-1|-
CASSLASVSGNTIYF
TGCGCCAGCAGCTTGGCCTCGGTCTCTGGAAACACCATATATTTT
>TRBJ2-1|TRBD2|TRBV5-1|-
CASSWTSGGANEQFF
TGCGCCAGCAGCTGGACTAGCGGGGGGGCCAATGAGCAGTTCTTC
>TRBJ1-6|-|TRBV2|-
CASSVWQGTYNSPLHF
TGTGCCAGCAGTGTTTGGCAGGGAACCTATAATTCACCCCTCCACTTT
>TRBJ2-2|-|TRBV5-1|-
CASSFYRELFF
TGCGCCAGCAGCTTTTATAGGGAGCTGTTTTTT
>TRBJ1-2|-|TRBV5-1|-
CASSLDRDYGYTF
TGCGCCAGCAGCTTGGACCGCGACTATGGCTACACCTTC
>TRBJ1-5|-|TRBV7-8|-
CASSPRVYPTTGGNQPQHF
TGTGCCAGCAGCCCTAGAGTATATCCTACGACAGGCGGTAATCAGCCCCAGCATTTT
>TRBJ1-2|-|TRBV25-1|-
CASSSSGTNYGYTF
TGTGCCAGCAGTTCTTCCGGCACAAACTATGGCTACACCTTC
>TRBJ2-5|-|TRBV6-5|-
CASRRTEAVQTQYF
TGTGCCAGCAGACGCACAGAGGCCGTTCAGACCCAGTACTTC
>TRBJ2-3|-|TRBV29-1|once
CSVGGVGTDTQYF
TGCAGCGTTGGAGGGGTTGGGACAGATACGCAGTATTTT
>TRBJ1-5|-|TRBV7-2|-
CASSLDSTRTRDQPQHF
TGTGCCAGCAGCTTAGACTCTACTCGGACAAGGGATCAGCCCCAGCATTTT
>TRBJ2-7|TRBD2|TRBV7-2|-
CASSNRLAGNEQYF
TGTGCCAGCAGCAATCGACTAGCGGGGAACGAGCAGTACTTC
>TRBJ1-1|TRBD1|TRBV2|-
CASRQGGQAIEAFF
TGTGCCAGCAGGCAAGGAGGACAGGCTATTGAAGCTTTCTTT
>TRBJ1-1|TRBD1|TRBV30|-
CAYGQAWTEAFF
TGTGCCTATGGACAGGCGTGGACTGAAGCTTTCTTT
>TRBJ1-3|TRBD1|TRBV5-6|-
CASSRQGSGNTIYF
TGTGCCAGCAGCAGACAGGGGTCTGGAAACACCATATATTTT
>TRBJ2-5|-|TRBV7-2|-
CASSEEWETQYF
TGTGCCAGCAGCGAGGAGTGGGAGACCCAGTACTTC